The clone carrying this T cell receptor (beta chain) came up many times. TCRbeta library preparation incorporated unique molecular identifiers. TCRdb re-called the PCR reads with MiXCR, one entry per CDR3 protein. The sample comprises roughly 90,000 distinct CDR3 sequences, 9% to 15% of which are singletons, and over 11% rests with the top ten. The sample originates from a study of T-cell reconstitution after alpha-beta-depleted transplantation in children. The V end lost 3 bases, the J end lost 0 bases, and 9 bases lay between the germline ends. Per the germline V gene, CDR1 is SGHRS and CDR2 is YFSETQ. The CDR3 consists of 14 residues.

The J gene is TRBJ1-1, the V gene TRBV5-1; D uncertain. Sequenced here: PBMCs from the stem cell graft donor, sampled from the stem cell graft. The receptor's source is a human donor who donated a stem cell graft to a child with inherited bone marrow failure. CDR3 in amino acids: CASSWGDLNTEAFF. CDR3 bases: TGCGCCAGCAGCTGGGGAGATCTGAACACTGAAGCTTTCTTT.